This record looks at one T cell receptor beta chain sequence and its context. The CDR3 has 17 amino acids. Germline V gene sequence: CDR1 LGHNT, CDR2 FRNRAP. V lost 0 bases and J lost 5, with 19 bases in between. Data came from immunoSEQ multiplex PCR; TCRdb stores just in-frame clones and leaves some out. The sample lists some 150,000 clones, 80% to 90% occurring once. The entry originates in a study of blood T cell repertoires in COVID-19. Turning to the study itself: Samples of COVID-19 (acute and convalescent) were obtained from the United States, Italy and Spain.

J is TRBJ2-5 and V is TRBV12-5; perhaps TRBD2 as D (5 bases). This sequence was found in a woman between 40 and 50 years old with acute or convalescent COVID-19. Sequencing was done on a sample of peripheral blood. The CDR3 DNA sequence: TGTGCTAGTGGTTTGGTAAAAAGCGGAACAAACGGGGAGACCCAGTACTTC. The encoded protein is CASGLVKSGTNGETQYF.